The present TCR beta chain was sequenced within a study of blood T cell repertoires in COVID-19. Data came from immunoSEQ multiplex PCR; TCRdb stores just in-frame clones and leaves some out. The sample has nearly 100,000 clones; about 88% are singletons. Trimming cost V 7 bases and J 5 bases; bases outside gene matches: 8. CDR1 is KGHDR and CDR2 is SFDVKD in the germline V gene. This CDR3 spans 14 amino acids. V and J are TRBV24-1 and TRBJ2-7; 9 bases are shared with TRBD1. The specimen was peripheral blood. The receptor was derived from a woman aged 55-69 years with acute or convalescent COVID-19. The chain's CDR3 is CATSAGTGRHEQYF. CDR3 coding DNA: TGTGCCACCAGCGCCGGGACAGGGCGACACGAGCAGTACTTC.